These T cell receptor beta chains were read from a single sample in a study of T-cell memory formation after mild COVID-19. MiXCR was run by TCRdb on the 5' RACE reads, yielding one entry per CDR3 protein. The sample shows 260,000 or so distinct CDR3 sequences, around 15% of them seen only once. Sequencing was done on a sample of PBMCs or a T cell subset sorted from them (not recorded which). Receptors originate from a young man who had mild COVID-19 (a few samples of this study predate the infection). Cell type and time point are not known. The CDR3 runs from the conserved cysteine through the conserved F or W. For some rows the clone size is stated as once, few or many, or as a class when expanded; others skip it.

clone size	J gene	V gene	CDR3 protein
.	TRBJ1-6	TRBV7-2	CASSTQGTGAGSPLHF
.	TRBJ2-3	TRBV28	CASSLNQGIMTDTQYF
few	TRBJ2-5	TRBV6-6	CASSPRDRDRGETQYF
few	TRBJ1-3	TRBV7-3	CASSRGGSGNTIYF
few	TRBJ2-7	TRBV6-5	CASSRRAGDSYEQYF
few	TRBJ2-4	TRBV5-5	CASSLQQGNGIQYF
few	TRBJ1-6	TRBV7-9	CASSLGGREIYNSPLHF
.	TRBJ2-3	TRBV20-1	CSARTPGLASTDTQYF
.	TRBJ1-1	TRBV15	CATSNSMNTEAFF
.	TRBJ1-1	TRBV6-6	CASSWGPTNTEAFF
few	TRBJ2-2	TRBV7-9	CASSLESGQNTGELFF
.	TRBJ2-7	TRBV4-3	CASSQGSGTLDEQYF
few	TRBJ2-3	TRBV7-9	CASSSGTGSTDTQYF
.	TRBJ2-7	TRBV7-9	CASSFDRGHRNYEQYF
.	TRBJ1-4	TRBV4-3	CASSQEPSAALNEKLFF
.	TRBJ2-5	TRBV6-6	CASKPGAGGMKTQYF
few	TRBJ2-3	TRBV6-2/TRBV6-3	CASSAVGDTQYF
.	TRBJ2-3	TRBV7-3	CASSPRAVGADTQYF
.	TRBJ1-1	TRBV12-3/TRBV12-4	CASSSSRRGLSMNTEAFF
.	TRBJ1-1	TRBV7-9	CASSFMLDRAFF
.	TRBJ2-2	TRBV4-1	CASSLGWAENTGELFF
many	TRBJ2-7	TRBV7-3	CASSRDAGYEQYF
.	TRBJ2-5	TRBV25-1	CASSEFKAETQYF
many	TRBJ2-3	TRBV6-2/TRBV6-3	CASSYPSDTQYF
few	TRBJ2-1	TRBV4-3	CASSQVGPGPHEQFF
few	TRBJ1-2	TRBV28	CASSFLNTANYGYTF
few	TRBJ1-5	TRBV7-9	CASSTSNQPQHF
.	TRBJ2-7	TRBV12-3/TRBV12-4	CASSYTGTGPYEQYF
few	TRBJ2-7	TRBV18	CASSQRTDYEQYF
.	TRBJ2-5	TRBV27	CASSPYGGLETQYF
few	TRBJ1-6	TRBV10-3	CAISATGGAYNSPLHF
.	TRBJ2-5	TRBV6-5	CASRGANRKTQYF
few	TRBJ2-5	TRBV4-1	CASSQGRGGQRGQETQYF
many	TRBJ2-5	TRBV20-1	CSATWVEETQYF
few	TRBJ2-1	TRBV5-1	CASSYIAGVYNEQFF
many	TRBJ1-2	TRBV7-2	CASSPTANYGYTF
few	TRBJ2-3	TRBV11-2	CASSSGIKGGDTQYF
many	TRBJ1-4	TRBV6-5	CASSRDRPRLGEKLFF
few	TRBJ1-1	TRBV5-5	CASSLAPGVGGTEAFF
few	TRBJ2-5	TRBV4-1	CASSQGHSGGAQETQYF
.	TRBJ2-1	TRBV24-1	CATSDAGTGGDEQFF
few	TRBJ2-5	TRBV20-1	CSATRTSGPETQYF